The T cell receptor (beta chain) under discussion was sequenced for a study of T cells in Graves' hyperthyroidism and ophthalmopathy. This clonotype was found a few times. Germline V gene data show CDR1 as SGHAT and CDR2 as FQNNGV. The CDR3 has 15 residues. V shed 2 bases and J shed 6 bases, with 14 bases lying between them. RNA transcripts yielded amplified TCR beta CDR3 regions. HTBI primers drove first-round RT-PCR of the TCR CDR3. From the multiplex PCR reads, TCRdb called clonotypes with MiXCR, one entry per CDR3 protein. The sample carries about 640,000 distinct CDR3 sequences, 20% to 25% recorded once.

The sequence derives from a man younger than 40 with Graves' ophthalmopathy. This sequence joins TRBV11-2 and TRBJ2-1; tentatively, D is TRBD2 (5 bases). Sequenced: blood. The CDR3 loop reads CASSLTTLAFNEQFF. The CDR3 DNA reads as TGTGCCAGCAGCTTAACGACTCTAGCTTTCAATGAGCAGTTCTTC.